The 27 T cell receptor beta chains below were found in one sample sequenced in a study of T cell responses to AZD1222 COVID-19 vaccine. Sequencing was performed with immunoSEQ multiplex PCR; in TCRdb, only in-frame clones are kept and a portion is missing. The table lists some 65,000 clones, about four fifths of them singletons. Source: peripheral blood, taken on day 0 of MenACWY control vaccination. The source of these receptors is an adult in good health.

The V and J genes are TRBV19 and TRBJ1-5; D gene uncertain. Trimming removed 3 bases at V and 6 bases at J, with 9 bases between. The germline CDR1 and CDR2 sequences are LNHDA and SQIVND (reference sequence). The CDR3 totals 13 residues. The CDR3 loop reads CASSMYGSQPQHF. The DNA of the CDR3 is TGTGCCAGTAGTATGTATGGGTCTCAGCCCCAGCATTTT. Using reference TRBV19 and TRBJ1-5 for the parts outside the CDR3, the full variable domain is DGGITQSPKYLFRKEGQNVTLSCEQNLNHDAMYWYRQDPGQGLRLIYYSQIVNDFQKGDIAEGYSVSREKKESFPLTVTSAQKNPTAFYLCASSMYGSQPQHFGDGTRLSIL.

CDR3 in DNA: TGTGCCATCAGTAAATCCGACCCCTACGAGCAGTACTTC. Encoded protein: CAISKSDPYEQYF. The genes are TRBV10-3 and TRBJ2-7, with D hard to call. Germline V gives CDR1 ENHRY, CDR2 SYGVKD. This CDR3 has 13 residues. The V end lost 5 bases, the J end lost 2 bases, and 10 bases lay between the germline ends.

This chain connects TRBV7-9 to TRBJ1-2; D ambiguous. This CDR3 comprises 13 residues. Germline lookup yields CDR1 SEHNR and CDR2 FQNEAQ (reference sequence). Trimming cost V 0 bases and J 5 bases, with 7 bases left between them. This chain's CDR3 is CASSLAGMYGYTF. In nucleotides, the CDR3 is TGTGCCAGCAGCTTAGCAGGGATGTATGGCTACACCTTC.

This sequence joins TRBV28 and TRBJ1-1, with a possible D match to TRBD1 (5 bases). The CDR3 covers 12 residues. V lost 6 bases and J 6 bases, leaving 11 bases between the germline ends. Per germline, CDR1 MDHEN and CDR2 SYDVKM. CDR3 sequence (DNA): TGTGCCAGCAGAACAGGTGAAGCTGAAGCTTTCTTT. Amino acid sequence: CASRTGEAEAFF.

The rearrangement links TRBV7-2 to TRBJ2-1; no firm D call. In germline, CDR1 is SGHTA, CDR2 FQGNSA. V lost 7 bases and J lost 3, with 10 bases in between. CDR3 length: 13 residues. CDR3: CASTPGNYNEQFF. DNA of the CDR3: TGTGCCAGCACCCCGGGTAACTACAATGAGCAGTTCTTC.

V and J are TRBV28 and TRBJ1-3, with D hard to call. The CDR3 is 14 residues long. Germline V gene lookup returns CDR1 MDHEN and CDR2 SYDVKM. The ends were cut back, 4 bases at V and 6 bases at J, with 13 bases in the middle. CDR3 bases: TGTGCCAGCAGTTCTACGGGAAGTAAAAACACCATATATTTT. Its protein is CASSSTGSKNTIYF.

The rearrangement uses TRBV6-2 or TRBV6-3 and TRBJ2-1; D might be TRBD2 (6 bases). The CDR3 runs 14 residues. Germline values: CDR1 MNHEY, CDR2 SVGEGT. V was clipped by 4 bases and J by 8 bases, with 15 bases between them. The CDR3 DNA reads as TGTGCCAGCAGTTCCCCTTCCGGGAGCGATGAGCAGTTCTTC. As protein: CASSSPSGSDEQFF.

The genes are TRBV6-5 and TRBJ1-5; D not resolved. Germline CDR1 reads MNHEY; CDR2 reads SVGAGI. The CDR3 has 13 residues. V lost 9 bases and J lost 0, with 9 bases in between. CDR3 bases: TGTGCCAGTGGCACTTATAGCAATCAGCCCCAGCATTTT. It encodes CASGTYSNQPQHF.

The chain combines TRBV19 with TRBJ1-1; possible D gene TRBD1, 6 bases. Per the germline V gene, CDR1 is LNHDA and CDR2 is SQIVND (reference sequence). The ends were cut back, 6 bases at V and 4 bases at J, with 15 bases in the middle. The CDR3 contains 14 residues. CDR3 loop: CASSRTGSTTEAFF. The CDR3 nucleotides read TGTGCCAGTAGCCGAACAGGGAGTACCACTGAAGCTTTCTTT.

This chain joins TRBV5-6 and TRBJ1-2, with D perhaps TRBD1 (5 bases). The germline gives CDR1 SGHDT, CDR2 YYEEEE. The CDR3 consists of 17 residues. The V end lost 4 bases, the J end lost 2 bases, and 21 bases lay between the germline ends. DNA of the CDR3: TGTGCCAGCAGCGCAGGGAATTTAAGGCGCCGGAACTATGGCTACACCTTC. As protein: CASSAGNLRRRNYGYTF. The full variable domain, its missing parts supplied by reference TRBV5-6 and TRBJ1-2, is DAGVTQSPTHLIKTRGQQVTLRCSPKSGHDTVSWYQQALGQGPQFIFQYYEEEERQRGNFPDRFSGHQFPNYSSELNVNALLLGDSALYLCASSAGNLRRRNYGYTFGSGTRLTVV.

J is TRBJ1-4 and V is TRBV5-1, with 7 bases matching TRBD1. Germline V gene lookup returns CDR1 SGHRS and CDR2 YFSETQ. Germline trimming cut 4 bases from V and 2 bases from J; bases unmatched to any gene: 5. The CDR3 has 15 amino acids. As DNA, the CDR3 is TGCGCCAGCAGCCCGGGGGGACAGACTAATGAAAAACTGTTTTTT. Its protein product is CASSPGGQTNEKLFF.

V is TRBV28 and J is TRBJ2-7; 9 bases fit TRBD2. Germline CDR1 and CDR2: MDHEN and SYDVKM. Trimming took 10 bases from V and 4 from J; bases not matched to a gene: 5. The length of the CDR3 is 12 residues. CDR3 sequence reads: CATTSGDYEQYF. DNA for the CDR3: TGTGCCACGACTAGCGGAGATTACGAGCAGTACTTC.

This clone showed up just a few times. The CDR3, as DNA: TGTGCCAGCAGCCCCACGGGAGGCGGGAGAGGGAACAATGAGCAGTTCTTC. Translation: CASSPTGGGRGNNEQFF. The chain is built from TRBV5-4 and TRBJ2-1; 7 nucleotides line up with TRBD2. In germline, CDR1 is SGHNT, CDR2 YYREEE (reference sequence). Unmatched junction bases numbered 15, after V lost 4 bases and J lost 5 bases. CDR3 length: 17 residues.

This chain joins TRBV29-1 and TRBJ2-7, with 11 positions matching TRBD2. V was clipped by 5 bases and J by 3 bases; unmatched bases: 3. This CDR3 has 13 residues. Germline assignment: CDR1 SQVTM and CDR2 ANQGSEA. The CDR3 here is CSVTTSGSYEQYF. The DNA of the CDR3 is TGCAGCGTTACCACTAGCGGGAGCTACGAGCAGTACTTC.

J is TRBJ2-7 and V is TRBV6-6; no clear D. V lost 4 bases and J lost 3, with 7 bases in between. Germline loops: CDR1 MNHNY, CDR2 SVGAGI (reference sequence). The CDR3 sequence is 12 residues long. The CDR3 loop is CASSFTRYEQYF. The DNA for the CDR3 is TGTGCCAGCAGTTTTACCCGCTACGAGCAGTACTTC.

V usage is TRBV5-4 and J usage is TRBJ2-7; unclear D gene. Germline CDR1 is SGHNT and CDR2 is YYREEE (reference sequence). The CDR3 covers 14 residues. The ends were cut back, 4 bases at V and 2 bases at J, with 13 bases in the middle. The CDR3 here is CASSAPGPTYEQYF. CDR3 DNA: TGTGCCAGCAGCGCCCCCGGACCCACCTACGAGCAGTACTTC.

V is TRBV28 and J is TRBJ2-4, with 11 positions matching TRBD1. The ends lost 5 bases at V and 6 bases at J; junction bases unmatched: 6. CDR3 length equals 15 residues. In germline, CDR1 is MDHEN, CDR2 SYDVKM. CDR3: CASSPTGTGGNIQYF. The CDR3 coding sequence is TGTGCCAGCAGTCCGACCGGGACAGGGGGAAACATTCAGTACTTC. The entire variable domain, with the rest obtained from reference TRBV28 and TRBJ2-4, is as follows: DVKVTQSSRYLVKRTGEKVFLECVQDMDHENMFWYRQDPGLGLRLIYFSYDVKMKEKGDIPEGYSVSREKKERFSLILESASTNQTSMYLCASSPTGTGGNIQYFGAGTRLSVL.

The rearrangement uses TRBV24-1 and TRBJ1-5; tentatively, D is TRBD1 (6 bases). Germline V lookup: CDR1 KGHDR, CDR2 SFDVKD. Trimming removed 6 bases from V and 7 bases from J, with 18 bases in between. The CDR3 contains 15 residues. DNA of the CDR3: TGTGCCACCAGTCCGTGGGGGGCCACGAGGCAGCCCCAGCATTTT. Its translation: CATSPWGATRQPQHF.

This chain joins TRBV6-5 and TRBJ1-1, with 7 bases lining up with TRBD1. Germline V gives CDR1 MNHEY, CDR2 SVGAGI. V lost 5 bases and J lost 4; bases outside the gene matches: 4. This CDR3 comprises 13 residues. This CDR3 is CASSTGESTEAFF. CDR3 nucleotides: TGTGCCAGCAGTACAGGGGAGAGCACTGAAGCTTTCTTT.

The chain combines TRBV6-5 with TRBJ1-6, with 8 nucleotides matching TRBD1. The trim removed 4 bases at V and 6 bases at J, leaving 2 bases unmatched. Germline V lookup: CDR1 MNHEY, CDR2 SVGAGI. The CDR3 extends over 14 amino acids. The CDR3, as DNA: TGTGCCAGCAGTTCCGGACAGGGTAATTCACCCCTCCACTTT. It encodes CASSSGQGNSPLHF.

The chain couples TRBV7-2 to TRBJ1-1; D perhaps matches TRBD1 (5 bases). Germline lookup yields CDR1 SGHTA and CDR2 FQGNSA. The CDR3 has 18 residues. Deletions cut 5 bases from V and 7 bases from J, with 29 bases between. CDR3 coding DNA: TGTGCCAGCAGCCCGCAAGTCCCGGGTATGGGACCCATCGGTGAAGCTTTCTTT. It translates to CASSPQVPGMGPIGEAFF. Using reference TRBV7-2 and TRBJ1-1 for the parts outside the CDR3, the full variable domain is GAGVSQSPSNKVTEKGKDVELRCDPISGHTALYWYRQSLGQGLEFLIYFQGNSAPDKSGLPSDRFSAERTGGSVSTLTIQRTQQEDSAVYLCASSPQVPGMGPIGEAFFGQGTRLTVV.

In this sample, this clone is medium-sized. J is TRBJ2-7 and V is TRBV13; possible D gene TRBD1, 5 bases. The germline V and J ends were trimmed by 5 bases and 0 bases, with 8 bases remaining between them. Germline CDR1 is PRHDT and CDR2 is FYEKMQ (reference sequence). CDR3 length: 13 amino acids. CDR3 bases: TGTGCCAGCAGCAGGGGATCCTCCTACGAGCAGTACTTC. Encoded protein: CASSRGSSYEQYF.

The genes are TRBV27 and TRBJ2-3; D not resolved. Germline lookup yields CDR1 MNHEY and CDR2 SMNVEV (reference sequence). The V end was cut by 5 bases, the J end by 3 bases, with 12 bases between. The CDR3 length is 14 residues. CDR3 residues: CASSTLGKTDTQYF. In DNA, the CDR3 is TGTGCCAGCAGTACCTTGGGGAAGACAGATACGCAGTATTTT.

The V call is TRBV6-1, the J call TRBJ1-6, with D possibly matching TRBD1 (6 bases). The ends were cut back, 4 bases at V and 7 bases at J, with 17 bases in the middle. Looked up from germline, CDR1 is MNHNS and CDR2 is SASEGT. This CDR3 comprises 16 residues. As DNA, the CDR3 is TGTGCCAGCAGTGTCGGGGGGGGCGCCGGGAATTCACCCCTCCACTTT. Its translation: CASSVGGGAGNSPLHF.

This sequence joins TRBV5-4 and TRBJ1-3; D unclear. V was clipped by 0 bases and J by 0 bases, with 13 bases between them. This CDR3 is 17 amino acids long. Germline V CDR1 and CDR2: SGHNT, YYREEE (reference sequence). CDR3 DNA sequence: TGTGCCAGCAGCTTGGAACCGGGCCGATCCTCTGGAAACACCATATATTTT. Its translation is CASSLEPGRSSGNTIYF.

This chain uses TRBV5-8 with TRBJ1-2, with 8 bases fitting TRBD1. The germline CDR1 and CDR2 sequences are SGHTS and YDEGEE. J was trimmed by 0 bases and V by 8 bases; bases with no gene match: 9. This CDR3 has 15 residues. CDR3 region: CARKNGTGPNYGYTF. The CDR3 region has the DNA TGTGCCAGGAAGAACGGGACAGGTCCTAACTATGGCTACACCTTC.

J is TRBJ2-5 and V is TRBV19, with D maybe TRBD2 (7 bases). Germline lookup yields CDR1 LNHDA and CDR2 SQIVND (reference sequence). This CDR3 spans 16 amino acids. The V end was cut by 6 bases, the J end by 0 bases, with 17 bases between. The CDR3: CASSLRGGKHQETQYF. For the CDR3, the DNA is TGTGCCAGTAGCCTAAGGGGGGGAAAACACCAAGAGACCCAGTACTTC.